This T cell receptor (beta chain) came from a study of blood T cell repertoires in COVID-19. Study overall: The samples span acute and convalescent COVID-19 from the United States, Italy and Spain. PBMCs, B-cell-depleted T cells, or T cells provided the cDNA or gDNA that made up the material.

Seattle's cohort entered during active infection and was followed longitudinally. The V gene's germline CDR1 is MNHNS and CDR2 SASEGT. The CDR3 totals 16 residues. V was clipped by 0 bases and J by 5 bases, with 14 bases between them. As handled by the study authors: Estimates of nucleated cell counts were drawn from the amplification of reference gene primers. Assay used: immunoSEQ multiplex PCR; TCRdb lists only in-frame clones, some missing. Clonal size and the V and J genes are those of that table, whereas D and trimming came from the DNA. The table shows some 80,000 clones, with around 84% occurring only once.

The sequence was obtained from a man in his 60s with COVID-19, enrolled during active disease. Sequenced material: peripheral blood. This chain joins TRBV6-1 and TRBJ1-5, with D tentatively TRBD1 (5 bases). CDR3 residues: CASSEAVGTGDQPQHF. As DNA, the CDR3 is TGTGCCAGCAGTGAAGCGGTTGGGACGGGGGATCAGCCCCAGCATTTT.